The table lists the clone carrying this T cell receptor beta chain with a few counts. Its specificity is unknown. Trimming left V 6 bases short and J 4 bases short, with 14 bases between. The CDR3 consists of 14 residues. The data stem from a study of T cells after yellow fever vaccination. Study-level results: Just a small share of clonotypes turned up in the CD4 compartment as well as the CD8 compartment. Most clones from primary vaccination were detected again post-booster (about 95% CD4, about 85% CD8).

Production of TCR cDNA was by 5'RACE template switching, which also added a universal primer site and UMIs. Each CDR3 protein gets one entry after TCRdb re-called the 5' RACE reads with MiXCR. The sample carries approximately 160,000 distinct CDR3 sequences, 5.5% to 7.5% recorded once. V usage is TRBV12-3 or TRBV12-4 and J usage is TRBJ2-3; D is perhaps TRBD2 (6 bases). The input for sequencing was CD4+ T cells sorted from PBMCs, taken on the day of the first yellow fever vaccination. The sequence derives from a man aged 18-30 years who received the YFV17D yellow fever vaccine. The CDR3 here is CASSPRLEADTQYF. Here the CDR3 DNA reads TGTGCCAGCAGCCCCCGACTAGAGGCAGATACGCAGTATTTT.